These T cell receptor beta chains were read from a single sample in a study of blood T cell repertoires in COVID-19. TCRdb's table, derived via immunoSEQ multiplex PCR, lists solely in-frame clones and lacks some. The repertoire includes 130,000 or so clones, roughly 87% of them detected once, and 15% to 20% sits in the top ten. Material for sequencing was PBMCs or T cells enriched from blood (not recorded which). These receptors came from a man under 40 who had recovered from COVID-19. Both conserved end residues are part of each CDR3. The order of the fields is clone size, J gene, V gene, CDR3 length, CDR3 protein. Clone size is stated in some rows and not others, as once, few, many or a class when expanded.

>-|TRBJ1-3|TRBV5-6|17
CASSSFYWDRGPDTIYF
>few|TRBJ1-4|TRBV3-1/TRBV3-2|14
CASSPREDWEKLFF
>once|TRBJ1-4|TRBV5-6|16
CASSLWTGGMNEKLFF
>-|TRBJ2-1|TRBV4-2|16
CASSQDITGGYNEQFF
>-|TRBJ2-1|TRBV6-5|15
CASSQVPGSYNEQFF
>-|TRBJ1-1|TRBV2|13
CASSEANGPEAFF
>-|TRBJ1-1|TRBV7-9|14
CASSLTGDDTEAFF
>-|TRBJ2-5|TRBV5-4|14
CASSLAGSQETQYF
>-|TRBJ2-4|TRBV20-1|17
CSASLAGEVLAKNIQYF
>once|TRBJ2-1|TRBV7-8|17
CASSLGKAGDYYNEQFF
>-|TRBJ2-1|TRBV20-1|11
CSPLAGNEQFF
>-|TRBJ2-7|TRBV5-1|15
CASSLGGTELYEQYF
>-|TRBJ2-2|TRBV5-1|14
CASSPGGNTGELFF
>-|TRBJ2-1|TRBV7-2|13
CASLKREGLEQFF
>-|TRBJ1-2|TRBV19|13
CASSVGQGYGYTF
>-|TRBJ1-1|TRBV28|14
CASVRAGGGTEAFF
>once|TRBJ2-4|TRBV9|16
CASSPGAGGVKNIQYF
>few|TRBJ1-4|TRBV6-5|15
CASSYTGEAGEKLFF
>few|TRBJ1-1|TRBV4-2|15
CASSQEPGGLTEAFF
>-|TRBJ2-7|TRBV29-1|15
CSVILSGVGQWEQYF
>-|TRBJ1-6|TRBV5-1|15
CASREGTGGNSPLHF
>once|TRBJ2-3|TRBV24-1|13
CATSEPRADTQYF
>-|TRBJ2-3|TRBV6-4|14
CASSPNGGADTQYF
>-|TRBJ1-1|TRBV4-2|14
CASSQDSGNTEAFF
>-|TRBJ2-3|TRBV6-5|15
CASSYSAGGADTQYF
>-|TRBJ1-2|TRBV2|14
CASSGQGLIGGYTF
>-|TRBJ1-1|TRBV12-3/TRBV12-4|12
CASSLGGPVAFF
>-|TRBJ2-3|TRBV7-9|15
CASSPPGVSTDTQYF
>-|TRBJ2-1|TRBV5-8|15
CASSVLAGEADEQFF
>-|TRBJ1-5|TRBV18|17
CASSPDEHRDSGQPQHF
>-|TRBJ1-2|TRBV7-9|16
CASSEETLENTYGYTF
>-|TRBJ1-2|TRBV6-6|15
CASSPAGQGASGYTF
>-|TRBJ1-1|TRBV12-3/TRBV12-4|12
CASSRDSIEAFF
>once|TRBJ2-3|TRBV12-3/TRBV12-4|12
CASSLMSRFRYF
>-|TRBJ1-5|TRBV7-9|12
CASSSDSQPQHF
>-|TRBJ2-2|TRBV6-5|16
CASSFLAGAYTGELFF
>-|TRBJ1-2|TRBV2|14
CASSVEQGNYGYTF
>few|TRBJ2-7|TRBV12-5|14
CASGGGGVENEQYF
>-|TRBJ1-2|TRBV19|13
CASSIPTGAFGTF
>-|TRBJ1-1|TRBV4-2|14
CASSPAGEMTEAFF
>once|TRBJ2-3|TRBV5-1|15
CASSLARVATDTQYF
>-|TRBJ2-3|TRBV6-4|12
CASQGDGNTQYF
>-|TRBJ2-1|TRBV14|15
CASSSGIPRGSEQFF
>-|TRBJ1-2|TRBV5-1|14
CASSPQGLGYGYTF